The entry below describes one T cell receptor (beta chain). RNA, at roughly 0.5 to 1 ug, was reverse transcribed with random hexamers. TCRdb recomputed calls from the immunoSEQ multiplex PCR reads with MiXCR, one row per CDR3 protein. In the table there are some 120,000 distinct CDR3 sequences, about 90% of which are singletons. This specimen comes from a study of CD8 T cells in Susac syndrome. The CDR3 consists of 16 residues. Deletions cut 3 bases from V and 4 bases from J, with 18 bases between. The germline V gene has CDR1 MDHEN and CDR2 SYDVKM. The material sequenced was CD8+ T cells from PBMCs. This clonotype was sampled from a human donor with multiple sclerosis. The chain combines TRBV28 with TRBJ1-2; possibly TRBD1 for D (6 bases). CDR3 nucleotide sequence: TGTGCCAGCAGTTTCAGGGGTAGTCAGTTCTCCTATGGCTACACCTTC. Translating gives CASSFRGSQFSYGYTF.